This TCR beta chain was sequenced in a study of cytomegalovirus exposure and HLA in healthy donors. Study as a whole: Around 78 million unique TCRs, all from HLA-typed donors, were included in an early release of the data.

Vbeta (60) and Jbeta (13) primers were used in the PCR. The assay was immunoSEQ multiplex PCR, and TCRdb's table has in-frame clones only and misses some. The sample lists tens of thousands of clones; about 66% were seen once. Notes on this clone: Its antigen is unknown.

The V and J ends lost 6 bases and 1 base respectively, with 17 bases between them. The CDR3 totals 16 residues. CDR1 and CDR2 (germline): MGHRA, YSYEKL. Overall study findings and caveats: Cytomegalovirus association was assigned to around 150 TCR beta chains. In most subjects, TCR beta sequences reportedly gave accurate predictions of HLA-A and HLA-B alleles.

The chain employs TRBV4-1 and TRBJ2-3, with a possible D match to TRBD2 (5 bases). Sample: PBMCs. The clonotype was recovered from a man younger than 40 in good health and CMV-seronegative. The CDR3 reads CASSEGRGGRTDTQYF. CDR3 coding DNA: TGCGCCAGCAGTGAGGGAAGAGGAGGTCGCACAGATACGCAGTATTTT.